This T cell receptor beta chain was identified in a study of T-cell reconstitution after alpha-beta-depleted transplantation in children. Whole-study results and caveats: By one year post-transplant, T-cell counts and diversity largely arose from T cells that were newly produced. The high TCRbeta diversity at day 60 in some patients came from surviving recipient T cells and thymic progenitors.

Unique molecular identifiers were used in preparing the TCRbeta library. TCRdb itself ran the PCR reads through MiXCR, one entry per CDR3 protein. Here the sample spans fewer than 350,000 distinct CDR3 sequences, around 10% being singletons. This CDR3 has 14 residues. V shed 3 bases and J shed 4 bases, with 12 bases lying between them. Per germline, CDR1 SGHNT and CDR2 YENEEA. In this sample, this clonotype turned up many times. What it recognizes is unknown. This chain connects TRBV11-3 to TRBJ1-2; D unresolved. The source was PBMCs, collected before TCRalphabeta/CD19-depleted stem cell transplant. This sequence was found in a boy under two years old with acute myeloid leukemia, due to receive a stem cell transplant. The CDR3 nucleotides are TGTGCCAGCAGCTTTGGAATCGGGTCCTATGGCTACACCTTC. This codes for CASSFGIGSYGYTF.